Included here is one T cell receptor beta chain sequence, with context. Its specificity is not known. The sample is drawn from a study of cytomegalovirus exposure and HLA in healthy donors. Study in general: When 300 to 400 donors were genotyped, over 80% of them were found to fall in the Caucasian-associated ancestry cluster. Study-level findings and limits: Later analysis identified 15,000 to 20,000 TCR beta sequences associated with HLA alleles, using a false discovery rate threshold of 0.05. Versus the approximately 720-donor mean, an Asian-associated ancestry cluster reportedly showed fewer N-insertions in a later analysis. Analysis performed later showed TCR beta chains linked to HLA being more clonally expanded than equally common others.

CDR1 MNHEY and CDR2 SMNVEV come from the germline V gene (reference sequence). The CDR3 is 16 amino acids. Trimming removed 0 bases from V and 2 bases from J; junction bases left unmatched: 4. Vbeta (60) and Jbeta (13) primers were used in the PCR. TCRdb keeps only in-frame clones here, not all; method: immunoSEQ multiplex PCR. The table lists over 150,000 clones, approximately 75% of them singletons. The clonotype was recovered from a middle-aged man in good health and CMV-seropositive. The sequencing sample was made of PBMCs. The V and J genes are TRBV27 and TRBJ1-2; 9 nucleotides align to TRBD1. The CDR3 nucleotides read TGTGCCAGCAGTTTATCGACGGACAGGGGAAACTATGGCTACACCTTC. Protein product: CASSLSTDRGNYGYTF.